This T cell receptor (beta chain) was observed in a study of tumor and adjacent non-tumor tissue in lung cancer (dated by TCRdb to 2016 to 2019). Regarding the complete study: The cohort included eleven to twelve adenocarcinoma, 2 squamous cell carcinoma and 1 small cell lung cancer patients. Sequencing produced some 130,000,000 productive TCRbeta reads in total, an average of about 4.17 million reads per sample. The approximately 15 patients were aged roughly 30 to 76 years, included 10 men and 5 women, and had TNM stage I to III disease. For each patient, one tumor sample and one normal lung sample were taken, giving about 29 paired specimens that underwent TCRbeta CDR3 sequencing. The study compared bulk TCRbeta repertoires from lung tumor tissue and matched distant non-tumor lung tissue of about 16 lung cancer patients. Paper-wide results and their limitations: Significantly higher TCR diversity (inverse Simpson) was observed in tumor tissue than in normal lung tissue (roughly 470 vs 170, P = 0.0075, Mann-Whitney U test). Because peripheral blood was not sequenced, blood TCRbeta repertoires in the lung cancer patients of the study were not examined. Only around 14 patients were in the cohort, and the authors stated that larger samples and more detailed clinical data are needed. The sequencing platform is not named in the methods, and unique molecular identifiers are not mentioned. The top 100 clones accounted for a significantly larger cumulative portion of the repertoire in normal lung than in tumor tissue. Significantly higher TCR diversity was found in younger patients, and higher tumor TCR diversity was associated with shorter overall and disease-free survival.

RNA was isolated from bulk, unsorted tissue, and RNA quality was assessed with a NanoDrop ND-1000 and an Agilent 2100. Newly diagnosed lung cancer patients without prior chemotherapy who had been admitted for thoracic surgery in China between August and November 2014 were enrolled as donors. Anyone who had undergone radiotherapy or chemotherapy before, or who had another cancer at the same time, was left out of the study. Surgical tissue pieces of about 1-2 cm3 were preserved in RNAlater solution and stored at -80 °C until use. The receptor library was made with multiplex PCR. Sequencing was carried out with an Illumina HiSeq 2500. TCRbeta libraries were constructed through three rounds of nested PCR with primers (Table S4) according to protocols adapted from ARM-PCR. Before sequencing, PCR products in the 200-500 bp range were cut out of the gel and cleaned up using the QIAquick gel extraction kit. The authors' pipeline ran thus. Trimmomatic was used to clean the reads, FLASH was used to merge the reads into complete CDR3 sequences, and MiTCR was used to assign the reads to V(D)J germline segments. Clonal diversity was calculated as the inverse Simpson's index using VDJtools. Productive reads were defined as in-frame sequences without a premature stop codon. TCRdb handled the public reads itself, with Q25 trimming in fastp and clone calling in MiXCR, and kept productive beta chains. Identical CDR3 proteins give one entry, which carries the most common genes and DNA. The V and J calls follow TCRdb's processing rather than the paper's. The sample includes roughly 120,000 distinct CDR3 sequences, with roughly 74% observed a single time. The top ten hold approximately 35% of the sample.

About this clonotype: The target of this receptor is not known. Sequence at one end of the junction differs from germline and may be a read error.

This clonotype was obtained from a woman aged 55-70 years with non-small cell lung cancer. The sequencing sample was made of lung tumor tissue.

The bases read TGTGCCAGCAGTACCGAGGGGTCTGGGGCCAACGTCATGACTTTT. This codes for CASSTEGSGANVMTF. The chain uses TRBV6-1 and TRBJ2-6; the D call is possibly TRBD1 or TRBD2, each sharing 5 bases. Based on the germline V gene, the CDR1 and CDR2 sequences are MNHNS and SASEGT. The CDR3 covers 15 residues, taking in both the cysteine and the phenylalanine. CDR3 DNA only is kept here, 45 bases in frame from base 1.